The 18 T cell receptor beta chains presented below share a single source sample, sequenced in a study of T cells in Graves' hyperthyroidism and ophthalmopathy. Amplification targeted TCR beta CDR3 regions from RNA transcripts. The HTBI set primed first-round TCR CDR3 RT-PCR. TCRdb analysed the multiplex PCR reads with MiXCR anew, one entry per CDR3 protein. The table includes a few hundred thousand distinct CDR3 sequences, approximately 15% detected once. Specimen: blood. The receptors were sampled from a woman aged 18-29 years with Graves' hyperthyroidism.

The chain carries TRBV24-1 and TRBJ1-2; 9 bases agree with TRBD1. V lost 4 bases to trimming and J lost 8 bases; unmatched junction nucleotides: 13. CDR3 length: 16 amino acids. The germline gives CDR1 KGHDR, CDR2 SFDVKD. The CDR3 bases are TGTGCCACCAGTGACACCGGGACAGGGTATTCGGAAGGCTACACCTTC. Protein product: CATSDTGTGYSEGYTF.

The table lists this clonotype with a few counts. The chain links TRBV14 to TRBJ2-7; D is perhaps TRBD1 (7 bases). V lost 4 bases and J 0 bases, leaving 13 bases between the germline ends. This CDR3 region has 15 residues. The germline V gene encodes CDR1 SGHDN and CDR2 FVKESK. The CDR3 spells CASSPRQGLSYEQYF. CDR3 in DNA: TGTGCCAGCAGCCCCCGACAGGGACTCTCCTACGAGCAGTACTTC.

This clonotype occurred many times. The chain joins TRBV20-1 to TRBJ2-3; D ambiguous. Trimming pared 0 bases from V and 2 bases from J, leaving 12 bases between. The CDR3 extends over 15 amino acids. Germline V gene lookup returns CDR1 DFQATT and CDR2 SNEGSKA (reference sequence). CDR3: CSARDLRVFTDTQYF. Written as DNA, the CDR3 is TGCAGTGCTAGAGATCTCCGGGTCTTCACAGATACGCAGTATTTT.

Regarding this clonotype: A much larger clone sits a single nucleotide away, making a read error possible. In DNA form, the CDR3 reads TGTGCCAGCAGCCCCAGACTAGCGGACACCGGGGAGCTGTCTTTT. Its protein is CASSPRLADTGELSF. The rearrangement uses TRBV14 and TRBJ2-2, with 9 bases matching TRBD2. Germline V CDR1 and CDR2: SGHDN, FVKESK. The CDR3 spans 15 residues.

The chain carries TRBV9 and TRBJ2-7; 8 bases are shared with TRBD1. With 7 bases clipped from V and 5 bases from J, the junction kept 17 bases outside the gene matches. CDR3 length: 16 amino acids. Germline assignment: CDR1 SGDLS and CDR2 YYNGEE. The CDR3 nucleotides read TGTGCCAGCGGTCCCCTCCCAGGACAGGGACCTCACGAGCAGTACTTC. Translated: CASGPLPGQGPHEQYF.

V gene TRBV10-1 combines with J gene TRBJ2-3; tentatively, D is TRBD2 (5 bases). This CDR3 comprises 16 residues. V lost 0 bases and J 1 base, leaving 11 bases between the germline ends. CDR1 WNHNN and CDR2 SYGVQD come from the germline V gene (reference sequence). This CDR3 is CASSESTTRGTDTQYF. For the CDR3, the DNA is TGCGCCAGCAGTGAGTCGACTACTCGGGGCACAGATACGCAGTATTTT.

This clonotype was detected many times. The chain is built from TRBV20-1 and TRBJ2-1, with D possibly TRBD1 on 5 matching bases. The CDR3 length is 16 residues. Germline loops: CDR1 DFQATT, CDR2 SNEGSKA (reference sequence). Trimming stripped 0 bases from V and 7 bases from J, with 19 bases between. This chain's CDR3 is CSARDPTWGRRNEQFF. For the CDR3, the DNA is TGCAGTGCTAGAGATCCCACCTGGGGCCGTCGGAATGAGCAGTTCTTC.

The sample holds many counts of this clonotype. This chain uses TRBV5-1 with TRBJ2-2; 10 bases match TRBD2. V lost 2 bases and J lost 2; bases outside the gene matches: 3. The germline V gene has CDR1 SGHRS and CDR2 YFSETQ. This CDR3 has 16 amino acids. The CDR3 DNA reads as TGCGCCAGCAGCTTCAGGACTAGCGGCAACACCGGGGAGCTGTTTTTT. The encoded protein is CASSFRTSGNTGELFF.

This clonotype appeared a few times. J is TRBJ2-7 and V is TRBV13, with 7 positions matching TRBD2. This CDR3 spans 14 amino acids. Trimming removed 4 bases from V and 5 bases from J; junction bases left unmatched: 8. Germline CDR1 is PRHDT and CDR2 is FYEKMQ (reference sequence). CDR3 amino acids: CASSSGLELHEQYF. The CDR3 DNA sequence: TGTGCCAGCAGCTCCGGACTAGAACTCCACGAGCAGTACTTC.

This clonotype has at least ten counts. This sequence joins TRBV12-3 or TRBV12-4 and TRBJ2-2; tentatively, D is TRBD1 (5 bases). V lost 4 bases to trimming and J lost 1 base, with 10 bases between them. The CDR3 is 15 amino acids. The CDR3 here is CASSSRTQNTGELFF. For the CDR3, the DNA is TGTGCCAGCAGTTCTAGGACACAGAACACCGGGGAGCTGTTTTTT.

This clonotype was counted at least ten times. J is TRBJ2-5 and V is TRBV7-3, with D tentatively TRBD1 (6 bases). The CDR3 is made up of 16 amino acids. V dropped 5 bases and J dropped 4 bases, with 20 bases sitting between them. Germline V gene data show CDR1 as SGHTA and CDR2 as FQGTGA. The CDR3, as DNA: TGTGCCAGCAGCATTGAGCCGACAGGTCAGAGAGAGACCCAGTACTTC. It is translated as CASSIEPTGQRETQYF.

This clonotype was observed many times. The DNA of the CDR3 is TGTGCCAGCAGCTTAGTCGTTGGGCGGGGGGACACAGATACGCAGTATTTT. Protein: CASSLVVGRGDTDTQYF. The J gene is TRBJ2-3, the V gene TRBV11-2, with 8 bases matching TRBD2. CDR1 and CDR2 (germline): SGHAT, FQNNGV. This CDR3 spans 17 amino acids. The V segment lost 1 base and the J segment 2 bases; nucleotides outside the gene matches: 8.

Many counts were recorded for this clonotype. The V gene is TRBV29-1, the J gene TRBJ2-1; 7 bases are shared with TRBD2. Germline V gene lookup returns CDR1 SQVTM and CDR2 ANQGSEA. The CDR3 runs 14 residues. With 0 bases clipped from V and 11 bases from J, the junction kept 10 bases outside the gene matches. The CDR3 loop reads CSVEDKVASGKQFF. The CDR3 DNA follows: TGCAGCGTTGAAGATAAGGTAGCTAGCGGAAAGCAGTTCTTC.

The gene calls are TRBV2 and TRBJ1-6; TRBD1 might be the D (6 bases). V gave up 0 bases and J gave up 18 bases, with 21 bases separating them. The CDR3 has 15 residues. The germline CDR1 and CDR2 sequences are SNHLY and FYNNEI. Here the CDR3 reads CASSEARQGSSRNHF. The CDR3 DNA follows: TGTGCCAGCAGTGAAGCGCGTCAGGGGTCCTCCCGGAACCACTTT.

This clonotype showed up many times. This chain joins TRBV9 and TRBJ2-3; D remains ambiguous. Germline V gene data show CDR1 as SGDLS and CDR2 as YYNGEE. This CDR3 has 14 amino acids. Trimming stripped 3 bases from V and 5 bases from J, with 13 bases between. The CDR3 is CASSDPRTVDTQYF. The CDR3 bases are TGTGCCAGCAGCGACCCACGGACGGTAGATACGCAGTATTTT. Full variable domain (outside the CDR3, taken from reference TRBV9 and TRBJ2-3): DSGVTQTPKHLITATGQRVTLRCSPRSGDLSVYWYQQSLDQGLQFLIQYYNGEERAKGNILERFSAQQFPDLHSELNLSSLELGDSALYFCASSDPRTVDTQYFGPGTRLTVL.

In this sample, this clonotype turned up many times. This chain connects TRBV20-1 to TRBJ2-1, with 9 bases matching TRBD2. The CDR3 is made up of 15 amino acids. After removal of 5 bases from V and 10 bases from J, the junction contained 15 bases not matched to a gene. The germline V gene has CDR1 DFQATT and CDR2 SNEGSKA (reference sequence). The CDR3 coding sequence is TGCAGTGCTCGACTCGGACTAGCGCAAAGAAACGAGCAGTTCTTC. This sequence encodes CSARLGLAQRNEQFF.

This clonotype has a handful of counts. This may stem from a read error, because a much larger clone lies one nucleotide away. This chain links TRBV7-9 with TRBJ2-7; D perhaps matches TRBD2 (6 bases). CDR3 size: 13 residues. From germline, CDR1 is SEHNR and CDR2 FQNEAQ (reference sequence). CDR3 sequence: CASSVAALRKQYF. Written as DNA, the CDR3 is TGTGCCAGCAGCGTAGCGGCCCTACGGAAGCAGTACTTC.

The CDR3 DNA reads TGTGCCAGCAGCGTAGTGGCGGGAGTCGCCGAGCAGTACGTC. It codes for CASSVVAGVAEQYV. The V and J genes are TRBV9 and TRBJ2-7; the match to TRBD2 covers 7 bases. With 0 bases clipped from V and 6 bases from J, the junction kept 6 bases outside the gene matches. The CDR3 covers 14 residues. The V gene's germline CDR1 is SGDLS and CDR2 YYNGEE.